This T cell receptor (beta chain) was retrieved from a study of PD-1 blockade in classical Hodgkin lymphoma. Study-wide results and caveats: When set against healthy donors, newly diagnosed patients were reported to show lower baseline TCR diversity.

TCRdb's copy holds only in-frame clones and misses some; the assay was immunoSEQ multiplex PCR. The profile shows around 46,000 clones, about three quarters of them singletons. Every patient experienced relapse after autologous stem cell transplantation, and brentuximab vedotin exposure varied. This CDR3 is built from 15 residues. The germline V gene encodes CDR1 SGHAT and CDR2 FQNNGV. As to this clone: The antigen is undetermined.

The J gene is TRBJ1-2, the V gene TRBV11-2; D remains ambiguous. The starting material was peripheral blood mononuclear cells (PBMCs), obtained before the second cycle of nivolumab. The sequence was obtained from a human donor with classical Hodgkin lymphoma. The CDR3 spells CGSYAPVGGNYGYTF. For the CDR3, the DNA is TGTGGATCTTACGCTCCGGTGGGCGGGAACTATGGCTACACCTTC.